This record concerns one T cell receptor (beta chain) sequence. Its antigen is unknown. The data were taken from a study of T cells in Graves' hyperthyroidism and ophthalmopathy. Overall study results and limits: The model's output predicted ophthalmopathy at a median of about 6.5 months prior to onset.

Germline CDR1 is SNHLY and CDR2 is FYNNEI. The CDR3 sequence is 15 residues long. V lost 8 bases, J lost 0 bases, and 5 bases stayed unmatched. The TCR beta CDR3 regions underwent amplification using RNA transcripts as the source. The HTBI primer set drove a first-round RT-PCR of the TCR CDR3. From the multiplex PCR reads, TCRdb called clonotypes with MiXCR, one entry per CDR3 protein. The profile shows hundreds of thousands of distinct CDR3 sequences, less than 45% of them singletons. Those patients with uncontrolled infection, other autoimmune disease, pregnancy or lactation were excluded. Sequencing was done on a sample of peripheral blood or thyroid tissue (not recorded which). The source of this sequence is an adult man with Graves' disease, either hyperthyroidism or ophthalmopathy (not recorded which). This chain links TRBV2 with TRBJ1-4; 8 nucleotides align to TRBD1. The CDR3 reads CASRDRTPTNEKLFF. CDR3 DNA sequence: TGTGCCAGCCGGGACAGGACCCCAACTAATGAAAAACTGTTTTTT. The full variable domain, with the rest looked up from reference TRBV2 and TRBJ1-4, is EPEVTQTPSHQVTQMGQEVILRCVPISNHLYFYWYRQILGQKVEFLVSFYNNEISEKSEIFDDQFSVERPDGSNFTLKIRSTKLEDSAMYFCASRDRTPTNEKLFFGSGTQLSVL.